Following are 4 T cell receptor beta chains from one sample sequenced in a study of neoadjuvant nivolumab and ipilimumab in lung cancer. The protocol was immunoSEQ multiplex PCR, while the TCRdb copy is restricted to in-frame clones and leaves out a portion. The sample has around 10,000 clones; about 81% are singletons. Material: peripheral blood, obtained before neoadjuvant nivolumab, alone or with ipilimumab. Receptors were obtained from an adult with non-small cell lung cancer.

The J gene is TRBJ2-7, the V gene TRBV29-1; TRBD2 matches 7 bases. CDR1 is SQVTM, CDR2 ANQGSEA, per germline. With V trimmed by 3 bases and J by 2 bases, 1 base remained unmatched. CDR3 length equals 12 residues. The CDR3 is CSVEGGAYEQYF. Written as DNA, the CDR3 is TGCAGCGTTGAGGGGGGGGCCTACGAGCAGTACTTC.

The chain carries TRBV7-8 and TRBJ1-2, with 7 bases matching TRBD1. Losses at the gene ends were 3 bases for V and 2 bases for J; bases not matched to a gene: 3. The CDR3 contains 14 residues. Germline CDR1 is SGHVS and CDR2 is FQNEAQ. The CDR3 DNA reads TGTGCCAGCAGCTTCTCGGGACAGAACTATGGCTACACCTTC. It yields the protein CASSFSGQNYGYTF. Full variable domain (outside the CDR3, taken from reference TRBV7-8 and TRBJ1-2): GAGVSQSPRYKVAKRGQDVALRCDPISGHVSLFWYQQALGQGPEFLTYFQNEAQLDKSGLPSDRFFAERPEGSVSTLKIQRTQQEDSAVYLCASSFSGQNYGYTFGSGTRLTVV.

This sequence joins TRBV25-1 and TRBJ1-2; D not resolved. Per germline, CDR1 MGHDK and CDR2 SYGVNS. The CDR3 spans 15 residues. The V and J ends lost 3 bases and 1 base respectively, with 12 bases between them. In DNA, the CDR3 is TGTGCCAGCAGTGACGCTCGCCGGCATAACTATGGCTACACCTTC. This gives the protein CASSDARRHNYGYTF.

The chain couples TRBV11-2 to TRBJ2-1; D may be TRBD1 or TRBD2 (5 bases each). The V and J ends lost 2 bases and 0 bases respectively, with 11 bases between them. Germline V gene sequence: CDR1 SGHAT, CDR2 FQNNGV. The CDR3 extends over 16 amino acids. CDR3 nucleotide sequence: TGTGCCAGCAGCTTATGGGGCGGGCGCTCCTACAATGAGCAGTTCTTC. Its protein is CASSLWGGRSYNEQFF.